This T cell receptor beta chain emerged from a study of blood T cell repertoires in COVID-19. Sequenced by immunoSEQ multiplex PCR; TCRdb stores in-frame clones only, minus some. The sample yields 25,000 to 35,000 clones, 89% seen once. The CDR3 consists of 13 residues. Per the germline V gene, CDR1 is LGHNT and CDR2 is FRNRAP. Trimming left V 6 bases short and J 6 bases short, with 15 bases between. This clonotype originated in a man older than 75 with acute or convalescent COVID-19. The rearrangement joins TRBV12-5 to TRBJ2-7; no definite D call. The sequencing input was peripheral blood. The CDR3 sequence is CASGTPTISEQYF. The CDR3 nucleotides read TGTGCTAGTGGAACACCTACTATAAGCGAGCAGTACTTC.